This record concerns one T cell receptor beta chain sequence. Its antigen is as yet unknown. This entry is derived from a study of T cells in Graves' hyperthyroidism and ophthalmopathy. Study findings and constraints: A model built on 13 V-J features separated ophthalmopathy from stable hyperthyroidism.

Amplified regions were TCR beta CDR3 sequences from RNA transcripts. A first-round RT-PCR of the TCR CDR3 used the HTBI primer set. TCRdb re-called the multiplex PCR reads through MiXCR, storing one row per CDR3 protein. This table holds hundreds of thousands of distinct CDR3 sequences, 12% to 15% found once. J lost 6 bases, V lost 4 bases, and 4 bases had no gene match. The germline V gene has CDR1 SEHNR and CDR2 FQNEAQ (reference sequence). The CDR3 has 14 residues. Stable hyperthyroidism: no ophthalmopathy progression over 18 months of follow-up. Exclusion criteria comprised uncontrolled infection, other autoimmune disease, pregnancy or lactation. Clinical symptoms, serum thyroxine and TRAb, thyroid ultrasound and orbital computed tomography together formed the diagnostic basis.

Sequencing was carried out using blood. The sequence came from a woman aged 18-29 years with Graves' hyperthyroidism. The J gene is TRBJ2-2, the V gene TRBV7-9; 8 bases agree with TRBD1. CDR3: CASSYSGGPGELFF. CDR3 DNA sequence: TGTGCCAGCAGCTATTCAGGGGGCCCCGGGGAGCTGTTTTTT.